This is a list of T cell receptor beta chains from one sample in a study of blood T cell repertoires in COVID-19. Measured with immunoSEQ multiplex PCR; TCRdb has only the in-frame clones, and not every one. There are around 52,000 clones in the sample; roughly 89% occur only once, and less than 30% lies in the top ten. The sample taken for sequencing was peripheral blood. These receptors all stem from a woman older than 75 with acute or convalescent COVID-19. The CDR3 runs from the conserved cysteine through the conserved F or W. The D gene is left open where the match is weak. The size of a clone is reported for some rows only, either as once, few or many, or as a class for expanded clones.

j_gene: TRBJ1-3; v_gene: TRBV5-6; abundance: -; d_gene: -; CDR3aa: CASSPGDSGNTIYF; CDR3nt: TGTGCCAGCAGCCCAGGGGATTCTGGAAACACCATATATTTT
j_gene: TRBJ2-1; v_gene: TRBV18; abundance: -; d_gene: -; CDR3aa: CASSPPGAADNEQFF; CDR3nt: TGTGCCAGCTCACCACCGGGGGCGGCCGACAATGAGCAGTTCTTC
j_gene: TRBJ2-1; v_gene: TRBV15; abundance: -; d_gene: TRBD1; CDR3aa: CATSPDRGIWNEQFF; CDR3nt: TGTGCCACCAGCCCTGACAGGGGAATTTGGAATGAGCAGTTCTTC
j_gene: TRBJ1-2; v_gene: TRBV5-1; abundance: few; d_gene: -; CDR3aa: CASSLGQHYGYTF; CDR3nt: TGCGCCAGCAGCTTGGGACAGCACTATGGCTACACCTTC
j_gene: TRBJ2-2; v_gene: TRBV19; abundance: -; d_gene: TRBD1; CDR3aa: CASSRRGQGSGELFF; CDR3nt: TGTGCCAGTAGTAGACGGGGACAGGGATCCGGGGAGCTGTTTTTT
j_gene: TRBJ2-5; v_gene: TRBV5-4; abundance: -; d_gene: TRBD2; CDR3aa: CASFPGTSGGVLGTQYF; CDR3nt: TGTGCCAGCTTCCCCGGGACTAGCGGGGGGGTTTTGGGGACCCAGTACTTC
j_gene: TRBJ1-1; v_gene: TRBV18; abundance: -; d_gene: -; CDR3aa: CASSPQSGKNTEAFF; CDR3nt: TGTGCCAGCTCACCACAATCAGGGAAGAACACTGAAGCTTTCTTT
j_gene: TRBJ2-5; v_gene: TRBV1; abundance: -; d_gene: -; CDR3aa: CTSSQCRGPIQETQYF; CDR3nt: TGCACCAGCAGCCAATGCAGGGGCCCGATCCAAGAGACCCAGTACTTC
j_gene: TRBJ1-1; v_gene: TRBV10-2; abundance: -; d_gene: -; CDR3aa: CASSGSGLGAFF; CDR3nt: TGCGCCAGCAGTGGGAGCGGTCTAGGAGCTTTCTTT
j_gene: TRBJ1-2; v_gene: TRBV30; abundance: -; d_gene: -; CDR3aa: CAWSRESYGYTF; CDR3nt: TGTGCCTGGAGTCGGGAGAGCTATGGCTACACCTTC
j_gene: TRBJ1-1; v_gene: TRBV28; abundance: -; d_gene: TRBD1; CDR3aa: CASSSGQGNTEAFF; CDR3nt: TGTGCCAGCAGTTCTGGACAGGGGAACACTGAAGCTTTCTTT
j_gene: TRBJ1-4; v_gene: TRBV6-1; abundance: -; d_gene: TRBD1; CDR3aa: CASSEGSGQGKEKLFF; CDR3nt: TGTGCCAGCAGTGAAGGTAGCGGACAGGGTAAAGAAAAACTGTTTTTT
j_gene: TRBJ2-2; v_gene: TRBV11-3; abundance: -; d_gene: TRBD1; CDR3aa: CASSPPGQGGTGELFF; CDR3nt: TGTGCCAGCAGCCCCCCGGGACAGGGTGGCACCGGGGAGCTGTTTTTT
j_gene: TRBJ2-2; v_gene: TRBV28; abundance: few; d_gene: TRBD2; CDR3aa: CASRGGLRNTGELFF; CDR3nt: TGTGCCAGCCGGGGGGGCCTAAGAAACACCGGGGAGCTGTTTTTT
j_gene: TRBJ1-2; v_gene: TRBV28; abundance: -; d_gene: -; CDR3aa: CASSLEFEGYGYTF; CDR3nt: TGTGCCAGCAGTTTAGAGTTCGAGGGCTATGGCTACACCTTC
j_gene: TRBJ2-1; v_gene: TRBV5-1; abundance: -; d_gene: -; CDR3aa: CASSGKGESYNEQFF; CDR3nt: TGCGCCAGCAGCGGCAAGGGAGAATCCTACAATGAGCAGTTCTTC
j_gene: TRBJ1-1; v_gene: TRBV5-5; abundance: -; d_gene: TRBD1; CDR3aa: CASSEDRGEAFF; CDR3nt: TGTGCCAGCAGCGAAGACAGGGGTGAAGCTTTCTTT
j_gene: TRBJ2-3; v_gene: TRBV5-1; abundance: -; d_gene: TRBD1; CDR3aa: CASSLEGASDTQYF; CDR3nt: TGCGCCAGCAGCTTGGAGGGGGCCTCGGATACGCAGTATTTT
j_gene: TRBJ2-3; v_gene: TRBV30; abundance: -; d_gene: TRBD2; CDR3aa: CAWRAGRDTQYF; CDR3nt: TGTGCCTGGAGAGCGGGGAGAGATACGCAGTATTTT
j_gene: TRBJ2-6; v_gene: TRBV6-5; abundance: few; d_gene: -; CDR3aa: CASIPPSGGANVLTF; CDR3nt: TGTGCCAGCATTCCTCCTTCGGGGGGGGCCAACGTCCTGACTTTC
j_gene: TRBJ2-3; v_gene: TRBV5-1; abundance: -; d_gene: -; CDR3aa: CASSLWVQDTDTQYF; CDR3nt: TGCGCCAGCAGCTTGTGGGTTCAGGACACAGATACGCAGTATTTT
j_gene: TRBJ1-1; v_gene: TRBV14; abundance: -; d_gene: -; CDR3aa: CASSQQGNTEAFF; CDR3nt: TGTGCCAGCAGCCAGCAGGGGAACACTGAAGCTTTCTTT
j_gene: TRBJ1-1; v_gene: TRBV20-1; abundance: -; d_gene: -; CDR3aa: CSASSRRETEAFF; CDR3nt: TGCAGTGCTAGTTCGCGGAGGGAAACTGAAGCTTTCTTT
j_gene: TRBJ2-2; v_gene: TRBV5-1; abundance: -; d_gene: TRBD2; CDR3aa: CASSQDPSGGAPRNAGELFF; CDR3nt: TGCGCCAGCAGCCAAGATCCTAGCGGGGGGGCCCCCCGAAACGCCGGGGAGCTGTTTTTT
j_gene: TRBJ2-2; v_gene: TRBV3-1/TRBV3-2; abundance: -; d_gene: -; CDR3aa: CASSHSGGFGSGELFF; CDR3nt: TGTGCCAGCAGCCACTCCGGTGGGTTCGGGTCCGGGGAGCTGTTTTTT
j_gene: TRBJ1-2; v_gene: TRBV4-1; abundance: -; d_gene: TRBD1; CDR3aa: CASSPNRGLIYGYTF; CDR3nt: TGCGCCAGCAGCCCCAACAGGGGGCTCATCTATGGCTACACCTTC